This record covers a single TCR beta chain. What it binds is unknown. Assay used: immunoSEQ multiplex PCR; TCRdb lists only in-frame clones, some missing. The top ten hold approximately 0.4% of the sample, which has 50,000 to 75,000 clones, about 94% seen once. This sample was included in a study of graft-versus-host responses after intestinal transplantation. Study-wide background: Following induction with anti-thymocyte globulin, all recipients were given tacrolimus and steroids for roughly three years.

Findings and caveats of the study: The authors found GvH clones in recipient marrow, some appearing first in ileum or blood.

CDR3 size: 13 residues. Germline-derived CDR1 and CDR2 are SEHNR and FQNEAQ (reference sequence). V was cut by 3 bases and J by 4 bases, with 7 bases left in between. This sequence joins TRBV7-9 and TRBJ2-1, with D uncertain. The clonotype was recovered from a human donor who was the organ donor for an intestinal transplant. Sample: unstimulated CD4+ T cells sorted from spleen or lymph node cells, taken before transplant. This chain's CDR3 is CASSLRNYNEQFF. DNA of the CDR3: TGTGCCAGCAGCTTGAGGAATTACAATGAGCAGTTCTTC.